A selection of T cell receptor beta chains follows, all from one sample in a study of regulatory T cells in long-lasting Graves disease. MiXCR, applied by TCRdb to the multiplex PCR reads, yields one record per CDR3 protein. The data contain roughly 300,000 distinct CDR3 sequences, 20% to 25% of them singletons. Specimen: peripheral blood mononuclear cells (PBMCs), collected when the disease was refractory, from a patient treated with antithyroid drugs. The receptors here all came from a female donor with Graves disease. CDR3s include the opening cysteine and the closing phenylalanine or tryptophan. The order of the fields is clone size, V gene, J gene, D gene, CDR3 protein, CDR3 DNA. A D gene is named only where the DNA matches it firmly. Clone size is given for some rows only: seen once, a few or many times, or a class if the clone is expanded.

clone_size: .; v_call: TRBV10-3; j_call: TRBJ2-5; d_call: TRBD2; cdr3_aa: CAIRAGTSGRGQETQYF; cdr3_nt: TGTGCCATCAGAGCCGGGACTAGCGGGCGGGGTCAAGAGACCCAGTACTTC
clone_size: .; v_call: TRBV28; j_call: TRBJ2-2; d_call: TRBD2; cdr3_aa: CASSLYGTSGNTGELFF; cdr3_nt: TGTGCCAGCAGTTTGTACGGGACTAGCGGAAACACCGGGGAGCTGTTTTTT
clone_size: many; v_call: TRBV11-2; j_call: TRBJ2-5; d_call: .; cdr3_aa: CASSLVVRETQYF; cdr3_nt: TGTGCCAGCAGCTTAGTGGTGAGGGAGACCCAGTACTTC
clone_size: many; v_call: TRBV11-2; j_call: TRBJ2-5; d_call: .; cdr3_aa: CASSLTAGQSIRETQYF; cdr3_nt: TGTGCCAGCAGCTTAACCGCGGGACAGAGTATACGAGAGACCCAGTACTTC
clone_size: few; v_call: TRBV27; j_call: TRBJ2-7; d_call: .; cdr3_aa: CASSLATPQSSYEQYF; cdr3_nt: TGTGCCAGCAGTTTAGCGACTCCCCAAAGCTCCTACGAGCAGTACTTC
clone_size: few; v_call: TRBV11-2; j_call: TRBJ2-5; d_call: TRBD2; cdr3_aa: CASSFQGTSGSGVTQYF; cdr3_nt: TGTGCCAGCAGCTTCCAGGGAACTAGCGGGAGCGGTGTGACCCAGTACTTC
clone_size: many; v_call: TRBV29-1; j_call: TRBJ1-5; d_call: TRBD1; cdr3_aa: CSGNRGQGRQPQHF; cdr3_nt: TGCAGCGGAAACCGGGGACAGGGGAGACAGCCCCAGCATTTT
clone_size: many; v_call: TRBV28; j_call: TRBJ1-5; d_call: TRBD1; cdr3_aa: CASRPTGDNQPQHF; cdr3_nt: TGTGCCAGCAGGCCGACAGGGGACAATCAGCCCCAGCATTTT
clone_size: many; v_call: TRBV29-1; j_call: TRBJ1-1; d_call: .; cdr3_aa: CSVEVTGWNTEAFF; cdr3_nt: TGCAGCGTTGAAGTCACAGGGTGGAACACTGAAGCTTTCTTT
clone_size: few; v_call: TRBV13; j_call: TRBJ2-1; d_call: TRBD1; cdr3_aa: CASSSPDRFYNEQFF; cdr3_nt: TGTGCCAGCAGCTCCCCGGACAGGTTCTACAATGAGCAGTTCTTC
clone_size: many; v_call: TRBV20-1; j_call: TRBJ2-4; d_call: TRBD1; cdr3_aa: CSAEGGDRGLSGSGVTLSF; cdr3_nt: TGCAGTGCGGAGGGAGGGGACAGGGGGCTAAGCGGGAGCGGGGTAACTCTAAGCTTC
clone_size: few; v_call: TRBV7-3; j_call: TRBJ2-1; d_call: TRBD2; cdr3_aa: CASSVAGRYNEQFF; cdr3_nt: TGTGCCAGCAGCGTAGCGGGAAGGTACAATGAGCAGTTCTTC
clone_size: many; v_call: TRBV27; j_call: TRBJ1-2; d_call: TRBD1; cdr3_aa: CASWTGGDGYTF; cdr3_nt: TGTGCCAGCTGGACAGGGGGCGATGGCTACACCTTC
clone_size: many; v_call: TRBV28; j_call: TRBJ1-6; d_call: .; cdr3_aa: CASSDGVNSPLHF; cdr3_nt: TGTGCCAGCAGTGATGGGGTGAATTCACCCCTCCACTTT
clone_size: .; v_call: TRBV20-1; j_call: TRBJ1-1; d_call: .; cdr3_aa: CSARDLRRQGTEAFF; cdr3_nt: TGCAGTGCTAGAGATCTCAGGAGGCAAGGCACTGAAGCTTTCTTT
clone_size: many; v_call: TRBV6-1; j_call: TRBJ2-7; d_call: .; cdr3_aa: CASSTGYYEQYF; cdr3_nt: TGTGCCAGCAGTACCGGGTACTACGAGCAGTACTTC
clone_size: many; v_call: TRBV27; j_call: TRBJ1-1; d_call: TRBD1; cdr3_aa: CASSLSSGQKNTEAFF; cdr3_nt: TGTGCCAGCAGTTTATCGTCGGGACAGAAGAACACTGAAGCTTTCTTT
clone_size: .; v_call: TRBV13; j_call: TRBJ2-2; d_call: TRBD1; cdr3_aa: CASSFSTGTGGVAGEPFF; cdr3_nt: TGTGCCAGCAGCTTCTCAACCGGGACAGGGGGCGTCGCCGGGGAGCCGTTTTTT
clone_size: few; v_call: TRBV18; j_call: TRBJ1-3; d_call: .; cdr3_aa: CASSPETANSGNTIYF; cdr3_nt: TGTGCCAGCTCACCCGAGACAGCCAACTCTGGAAACACCATATATTTT
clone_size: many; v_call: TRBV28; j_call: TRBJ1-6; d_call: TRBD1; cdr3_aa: CASSLTGASSPLHF; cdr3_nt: TGTGCCAGCAGTCTGACAGGGGCGAGTTCACCCCTCCACTTT
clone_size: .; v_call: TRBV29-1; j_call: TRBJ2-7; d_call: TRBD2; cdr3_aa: CSVEGEGAYEQYF; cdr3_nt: TGCAGCGTTGAAGGGGAGGGAGCCTACGAGCAGTACTTC
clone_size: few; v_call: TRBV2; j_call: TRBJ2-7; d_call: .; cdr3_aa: CASSTSGGPAEQYF; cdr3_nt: TGTGCCAGCAGTACTTCCGGAGGGCCGGCTGAGCAGTACTTC
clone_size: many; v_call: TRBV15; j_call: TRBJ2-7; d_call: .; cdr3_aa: CATSRDGNEQYF; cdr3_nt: TGTGCCACCAGCAGAGATGGTAACGAGCAGTACTTC
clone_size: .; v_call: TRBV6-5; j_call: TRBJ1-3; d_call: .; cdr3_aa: CASSLGTDGNTIYF; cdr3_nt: TGTGCCAGCAGTTTAGGGACCGATGGAAACACCATATATTTT
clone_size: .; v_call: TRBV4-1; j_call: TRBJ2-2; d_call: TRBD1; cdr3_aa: CASSQVGQGVVSTGELFF; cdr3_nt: TGCGCCAGCAGCCAAGTCGGACAGGGTGTTGTGAGCACCGGGGAGCTGTTTTTT
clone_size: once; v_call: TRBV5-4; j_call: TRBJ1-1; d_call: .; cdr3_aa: CASSATPNTEAFF; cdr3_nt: TGTGCCAGCAGCGCCACACCGAACACTGAAGCTTTCTTT
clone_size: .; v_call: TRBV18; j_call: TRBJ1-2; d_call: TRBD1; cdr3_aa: CASSPKPGQGDGYTF; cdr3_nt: TGTGCCAGCTCACCGAAACCGGGACAGGGAGATGGCTACACCTTC
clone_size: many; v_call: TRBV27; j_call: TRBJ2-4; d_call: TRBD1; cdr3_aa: CASGTVENIQYF; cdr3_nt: TGTGCCAGCGGGACAGTAGAAAACATTCAGTACTTC
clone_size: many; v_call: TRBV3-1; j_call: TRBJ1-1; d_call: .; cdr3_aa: CASSQQGHGNTEAFF; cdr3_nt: TGTGCCAGCAGCCAACAGGGGCACGGGAACACTGAAGCTTTCTTT
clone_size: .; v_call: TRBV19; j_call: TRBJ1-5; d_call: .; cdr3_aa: CASSIFGYGAGDYSNQPQHF; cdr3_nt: TGTGCCAGTAGTATTTTTGGGTATGGGGCAGGGGATTATAGCAATCAGCCCCAGCATTTT
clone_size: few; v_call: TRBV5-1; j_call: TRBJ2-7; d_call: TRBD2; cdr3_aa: CASSLGSGLGEQYF; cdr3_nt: TGCGCCAGCAGCTTGGGTAGCGGGTTAGGCGAGCAGTACTTC
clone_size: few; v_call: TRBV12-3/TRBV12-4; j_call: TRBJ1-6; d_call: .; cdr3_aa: CASTLSSYNSPLHF; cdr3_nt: TGTGCCAGCACCTTAAGCTCCTATAATTCACCCCTCCACTTT
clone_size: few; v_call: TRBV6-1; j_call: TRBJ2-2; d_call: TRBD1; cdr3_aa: CASSERMTGALFANTGELFF; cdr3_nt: TGTGCCAGCAGTGAACGGATGACAGGGGCCCTGTTCGCGAACACCGGGGAGCTGTTTTTT
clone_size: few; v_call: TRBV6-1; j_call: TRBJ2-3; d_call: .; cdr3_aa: CASSADTQYF; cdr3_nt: TGTGCCAGTTCGGCAGATACGCAGTATTTT
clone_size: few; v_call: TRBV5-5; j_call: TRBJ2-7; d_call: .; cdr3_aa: CASSFRGSEQYF; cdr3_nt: TGTGCCAGCAGCTTTAGGGGTAGCGAGCAGTACTTC
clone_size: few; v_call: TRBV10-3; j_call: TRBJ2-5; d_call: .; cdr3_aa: CAISTVKETQYF; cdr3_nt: TGTGCCATCTCAACGGTCAAAGAGACCCAGTACTTC
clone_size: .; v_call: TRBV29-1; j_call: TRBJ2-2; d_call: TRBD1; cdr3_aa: CSVGDRTQNTGELFF; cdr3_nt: TGCAGCGTCGGGGACAGGACCCAAAACACCGGGGAGCTGTTTTTT
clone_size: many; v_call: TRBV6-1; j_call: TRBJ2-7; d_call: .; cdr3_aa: CASRTGARGEQYF; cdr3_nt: TGTGCCAGCAGAACGGGCGCCCGGGGAGAGCAGTACTTC
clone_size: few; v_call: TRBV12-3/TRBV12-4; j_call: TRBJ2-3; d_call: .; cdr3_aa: CASSAWQYTDTQYF; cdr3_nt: TGTGCCAGCAGCGCGTGGCAGTACACAGATACGCAGTATTTT
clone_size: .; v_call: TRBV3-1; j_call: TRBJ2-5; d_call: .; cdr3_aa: CASSPSGVWETQYF; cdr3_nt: TGTGCCAGCAGCCCCTCTGGCGTTTGGGAGACCCAGTACTTC
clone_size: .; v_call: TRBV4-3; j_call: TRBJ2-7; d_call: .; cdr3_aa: CASSQDGDLSYEQYF; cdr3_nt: TGCGCCAGCAGCCAAGATGGGGATTTATCCTACGAGCAGTACTTC
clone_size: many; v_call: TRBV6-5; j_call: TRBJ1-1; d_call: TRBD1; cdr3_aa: CASSWRTGADTEAFF; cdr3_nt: TGTGCCAGCAGTTGGAGGACAGGGGCGGACACTGAAGCTTTCTTT
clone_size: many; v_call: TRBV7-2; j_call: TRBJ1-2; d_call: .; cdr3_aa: CASSLVGFSNGYTF; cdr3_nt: TGTGCCAGCAGCTTAGTCGGGTTTTCGAATGGCTACACCTTC
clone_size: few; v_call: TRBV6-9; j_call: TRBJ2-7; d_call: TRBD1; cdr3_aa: CASSYARQGVNSYEQYF; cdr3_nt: TGTGCCAGCAGTTACGCGAGACAGGGGGTCAACTCCTACGAGCAGTACTTC
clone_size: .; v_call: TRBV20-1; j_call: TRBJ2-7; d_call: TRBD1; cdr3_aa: CSAFGQGGLYEQYF; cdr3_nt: TGCAGTGCTTTCGGACAGGGCGGACTCTACGAGCAGTACTTC
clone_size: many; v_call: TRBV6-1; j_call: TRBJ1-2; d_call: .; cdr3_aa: CASRADYGYTF; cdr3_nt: TGTGCCAGCCGGGCCGACTATGGCTACACCTTC
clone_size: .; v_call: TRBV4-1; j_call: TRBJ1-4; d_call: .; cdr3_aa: CASSVLLRANEKLFF; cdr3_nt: TGCGCCAGCAGCGTACTTTTAAGGGCTAATGAAAAACTGTTTTTT